This TCR beta chain was retrieved from a study of CD8+CD57+ T cells in acquired aplastic anemia. About the research overall: On average, sorted CD4+ and CD8+ cells gave approximately 3 ug of DNA. The average read count for CD4+ cells in healthy donors was about 9.9 million.

The V end lost 4 bases, the J end lost 10 bases, and 17 bases lay between the germline ends. There are 14 residues in the CDR3. Germline loops: CDR1 LNHDA, CDR2 SQIVND (reference sequence). In the case of this clonotype: No antigen is known for it.

Genomic DNA was employed as the template in profiling TCR beta VDJ and CDR3. TCRdb independently ran MiXCR on the reads; one entry per CDR3 protein. The sample yields 130,000 or so distinct CDR3 sequences, 35% to 50% seen once. Findings and limits, study-wide: Patients had fewer than 35 CD8+ CDR3 sequences in common with controls (the shared set). CD8+ Simpson's diversity in patients was not significantly different from that in controls.

Sequences were obtained from sorted CD4+, CD8+, or CD8+CD57+ T cells (not recorded which) from PBMCs. The clonotype originates from a human donor in good health, serving as a control. The chain carries TRBV19 and TRBJ2-1, with D unresolved. This CDR3 reads CASSTRRLGSEQFF. CDR3 nucleotide sequence: TGTGCCAGTAGTACCCGACGGTTGGGCAGCGAGCAGTTCTTC. Based on the CDR3 plus reference TRBV19 and TRBJ2-1, the full variable domain is DGGITQSPKYLFRKEGQNVTLSCEQNLNHDAMYWYRQDPGQGLRLIYYSQIVNDFQKGDIAEGYSVSREKKESFPLTVTSAQKNPTAFYLCASSTRRLGSEQFFGPGTRLTVL.